The present TCR beta chain was sequenced within a study of early T cells in non-severe SARS-CoV-2 infection. Study overall: Sequenced material consisted of bulk RNA (from unsorted whole blood), and chains were unpaired.

cDNA molecules, individually, were tagged with unique molecular identifiers. TCRdb independently ran MiXCR on the 5' RACE reads; one entry per CDR3 protein. The table records about 77,000 distinct CDR3 sequences, over 8.5% of them present only once. The CDR3 loop spans 13 amino acids. Deletions cut 0 bases from V and 5 bases from J, with 8 bases between. As to this clonotype: Its antigen is still unknown.

Whole-study findings and limits: VDJdb matching skewed toward anti-spike CD8 responses, missing private and CD4 specificities.

This TCR came from an adult who was a healthcare worker with PCR-confirmed SARS-CoV-2 infection or an uninfected control (not recorded which). The J gene is TRBJ2-7, the V gene TRBV12-3 or TRBV12-4; unclear D gene. Sequencing used whole blood. The chain's CDR3 is CASSLAGINEQYF. The CDR3 DNA is TGTGCCAGCAGTTTAGCAGGGATCAACGAGCAGTACTTC.